This T cell receptor beta chain is drawn from a study of T cell responses to AZD1222 COVID-19 vaccine. Comment on this clone: What it binds is not known.

Regarding the study as a whole: A mostly white British donor set with more females was recruited, and clonal diversity was possibly underestimated. A reported finding is that nearly half of spike-specific TCRs target unmutated variant regions.

Data came from immunoSEQ multiplex PCR; TCRdb stores just in-frame clones and leaves some out. The table includes around 31,000 clones, roughly nine tenths detected once. V shed 6 bases and J shed 3 bases, with 16 bases lying between them. The CDR3 is made up of 14 amino acids. The germline V gene encodes CDR1 SGHDT and CDR2 YYEEEE. This clonotype was sampled from an adult in good health. The source material was peripheral blood, sampled on day 0 of AZD1222 vaccination. The chain is built from TRBV5-6 and TRBJ2-7; the D is unclear. The CDR3: CASTFSGMYYEQYF. DNA for the CDR3: TGTGCCAGCACCTTTAGTGGGATGTACTACGAGCAGTACTTC.